A selection of T cell receptor beta chains follows, all from one sample in a study of response to subunit inactivated influenza vaccine. One entry per CDR3 protein, called by TCRdb with MiXCR from the RT-PCR reads. The sample lists about 520,000 distinct CDR3 sequences; about 25% were seen once. The specimen was CD4+ T cells sorted from PBMCs, collected 5 to 6 days after vaccination. Receptors originate from a man aged 50 to 59 who received an inactivated influenza vaccine. Each CDR3 is given with its conserved first and last residue. A D gene is named only where the DNA matches it firmly. Expanded clones get a size class; other rows say once, few or many, or leave the size out.

>TRBV2|once|TRBJ2-2|TRBD1
CASGGQRRNTGELFF
TGTGCCAGCGGGGGACAGCGGCGCAACACCGGGGAGCTGTTTTTT
>TRBV4-1|.|TRBJ2-7|.
CASSQESPGHYEQYF
TGCGCCAGCAGCCAAGAGTCGCCGGGGCACTACGAGCAGTACTTC
>TRBV13|.|TRBJ2-1|.
CASSLGTGRYNEQFF
TGTGCCAGCAGCTTAGGGACAGGACGCTACAATGAGCAGTTCTTC
>TRBV11-2|.|TRBJ2-5|TRBD2
CASSRPPARTSGKETQYF
TGTGCCAGCAGCCGACCACCCGCTCGGACTAGCGGTAAAGAGACCCAGTACTTC
>TRBV29-1|.|TRBJ1-1|.
CSVVKGLDTEAFF
TGCAGCGTTGTTAAGGGTTTGGACACTGAAGCTTTCTTT
>TRBV25-1|.|TRBJ2-5|TRBD1
CASSEPHDRVDGTQYF
TGTGCCAGCAGTGAACCCCATGACAGGGTAGATGGGACCCAGTACTTC
>TRBV12-3/TRBV12-4|.|TRBJ2-7|TRBD1
CASSPRDSPYEQYF
TGTGCCAGCAGTCCACGGGACAGCCCCTACGAGCAGTACTTC
>TRBV10-3|few|TRBJ1-1|.
CAISEPGALNTEAFF
TGTGCCATCAGTGAGCCAGGAGCCTTGAACACTGAAGCTTTCTTT
>TRBV24-1|many|TRBJ1-5|.
CATSDYSNQPQHF
TGTGCCACCAGTGATTACAGCAATCAGCCCCAGCATTTT
>TRBV7-2|.|TRBJ2-5|.
CASSFDRVQETQYF
TGTGCCAGCAGCTTTGATCGGGTCCAAGAGACCCAGTACTTC
>TRBV20-1|few|TRBJ2-3|.
CSARQGTDTQYF
TGCAGTGCTAGGCAGGGCACAGATACGCAGTATTTT
>TRBV7-8|.|TRBJ2-5|TRBD2
CASSPGTSGRAKETQYF
TGTGCCAGCAGCCCGGGGACTAGCGGGAGAGCGAAAGAGACCCAGTACTTC
>TRBV20-1|.|TRBJ1-5|.
CSASYQAANQPQHF
TGCAGTGCTAGTTATCAGGCAGCTAATCAGCCCCAGCATTTT
>TRBV4-2|.|TRBJ2-3|TRBD2
CASSQLLTAGDMDTQYF
TGTGCCAGCAGCCAACTTCTCACAGCGGGAGATATGGATACGCAGTATTTT
>TRBV18|.|TRBJ2-7|.
CASSPRGAYYEQYF
TGTGCCAGCTCACCACGGGGGGCGTACTACGAGCAGTACTTC
>TRBV7-9|.|TRBJ2-7|.
CASSPLAAYEQYF
TGTGCCAGCAGTCCTCTGGCTGCCTACGAGCAGTACTTC
>TRBV7-9|few|TRBJ2-5|.
CASPTGGETQYF
TGTGCCAGTCCTACAGGTGGAGAGACCCAGTACTTC
>TRBV29-1|few|TRBJ1-4|.
CSVEGPSTNEKLFF
TGCAGCGTTGAGGGGCCTTCAACTAATGAAAAACTGTTTTTT
>TRBV15|few|TRBJ2-5|TRBD1
CATSRDPGGETQYF
TGTGCCACCAGCAGAGATCCAGGGGGAGAGACCCAGTACTTC
>TRBV9|.|TRBJ2-1|TRBD1
CASSAGQGINNEQFF
TGTGCCAGCAGCGCCGGACAGGGGATCAACAATGAGCAGTTCTTC
>TRBV5-1|few|TRBJ2-2|TRBD1
CASSNTGGSGELFF
TGCGCCAGCAGCAACACAGGGGGCTCAGGGGAGCTGTTTTTT
>TRBV11-2|.|TRBJ1-2|.
CASSFELGGIGYTF
TGTGCCAGCAGCTTCGAGTTGGGGGGAATTGGCTACACCTTC
>TRBV6-5|.|TRBJ2-7|.
CASSYSAGEPYEQYF
TGTGCCAGCAGTTACTCAGCAGGGGAGCCATACGAGCAGTACTTC
>TRBV7-9|.|TRBJ2-7|.
CASGGPSNLYEQYF
TGTGCCAGCGGGGGACCAAGCAACCTTTACGAGCAGTACTTC
>TRBV12-3/TRBV12-4|.|TRBJ2-4|TRBD1
CASSPPLDRATKNIQYF
TGTGCCAGCAGTCCACCCCTGGACAGGGCGACCAAAAACATTCAGTACTTC
>TRBV18|few|TRBJ2-7|.
CASSAMVRHEQYF
TGTGCCAGCTCGGCGATGGTCCGCCACGAGCAGTACTTC
>TRBV3-1|few|TRBJ1-2|.
CASSQEGYEYGYTF
TGTGCCAGCAGCCAAGAAGGTTATGAGTACGGCTACACCTTC
>TRBV7-2|.|TRBJ2-2|TRBD1
CASSLGQGGLFF
TGTGCCAGCAGCCTAGGACAGGGTGGGCTGTTTTTT
>TRBV5-6|few|TRBJ2-1|TRBD2
CASSYGSGSYNEQFF
TGTGCCAGCAGCTACGGTAGCGGGAGCTACAATGAGCAGTTCTTC
>TRBV6-5|.|TRBJ1-1|.
CASSYNGREAFF
TGTGCCAGCAGTTACAACGGGCGGGAAGCTTTCTTT
>TRBV12-3/TRBV12-4|.|TRBJ2-2|TRBD1
CASSPTGDTGELFF
TGTGCCAGCAGTCCGACAGGGGACACCGGGGAGCTGTTTTTT
>TRBV2|.|TRBJ2-7|TRBD2
CASSEALGTRGEQYF
TGTGCCAGCAGTGAAGCCCTGGGGACTAGGGGAGAGCAGTACTTC
>TRBV10-3|many|TRBJ1-3|.
CAIRVSSSGNTIYF
TGTGCCATCAGGGTGTCATCCTCTGGAAACACCATATATTTT
>TRBV5-1|.|TRBJ2-2|.
CASSLEQNTGELFF
TGCGCCAGCAGCTTGGAGCAGAACACCGGGGAGCTGTTTTTT
>TRBV3-1|.|TRBJ2-4|.
CASSQETLLVKNIQYF
TGTGCCAGCAGCCAAGAGACCCTCTTAGTCAAAAACATTCAGTACTTC
>TRBV4-1|.|TRBJ2-5|.
CASSQGYMTPGETQYF
TGCGCCAGCAGCCAAGGATATATGACGCCCGGGGAGACCCAGTACTTC
>TRBV29-1|few|TRBJ2-2|TRBD1
CSVGDREGTGELFF
TGCAGCGTGGGGGACAGGGAGGGGACCGGGGAGCTGTTTTTT
>TRBV12-3/TRBV12-4|.|TRBJ1-2|.
CASTTPGPGGYTF
TGTGCCAGCACCACCCCAGGGCCGGGCGGCTACACCTTC
>TRBV5-1|.|TRBJ2-1|.
CASSLVGGRGLSSYNEQFF
TGCGCCAGCAGCTTGGTAGGGGGACGCGGCTTGAGCTCCTACAATGAGCAGTTCTTC
>TRBV7-9|few|TRBJ1-2|TRBD1
CASSPGQGLYGYTF
TGTGCCAGCAGCCCCGGACAGGGCCTCTATGGCTACACCTTC
>TRBV4-2|.|TRBJ2-7|.
CASSQDPRGLAYEQYF
TGTGCCAGCAGCCAAGATCCTCGGGGATTAGCCTACGAGCAGTACTTC
>TRBV6-2/TRBV6-3|.|TRBJ1-1|.
CASSYVVGKNTEAFF
TGTGCCAGCAGTTATGTAGTAGGGAAGAACACTGAAGCTTTCTTT
>TRBV12-3/TRBV12-4|many|TRBJ2-7|TRBD1
CASSSEGQYYEQYF
TGTGCCAGCAGTTCCGAGGGACAGTACTACGAGCAGTACTTC
>TRBV20-1|many|TRBJ2-2|.
CSARDIYTGELFF
TGCAGTGCTAGAGATATCTACACCGGGGAGCTGTTTTTT
>TRBV28|.|TRBJ2-5|TRBD1
CASGYDRGGRTQYF
TGTGCCAGCGGATATGACAGGGGCGGTCGGACCCAGTACTTC